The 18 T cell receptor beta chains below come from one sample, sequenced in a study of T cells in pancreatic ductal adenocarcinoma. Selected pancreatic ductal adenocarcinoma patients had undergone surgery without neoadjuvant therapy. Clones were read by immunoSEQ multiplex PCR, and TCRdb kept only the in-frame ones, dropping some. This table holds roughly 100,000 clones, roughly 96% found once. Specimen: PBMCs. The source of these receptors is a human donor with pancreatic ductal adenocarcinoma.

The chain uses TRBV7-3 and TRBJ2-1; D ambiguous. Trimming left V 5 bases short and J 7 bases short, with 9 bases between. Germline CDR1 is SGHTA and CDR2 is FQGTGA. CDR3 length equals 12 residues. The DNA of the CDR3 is TGTGCCAGCAGCCCCGACGGGAATGAGCAGTTCTTC. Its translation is CASSPDGNEQFF.

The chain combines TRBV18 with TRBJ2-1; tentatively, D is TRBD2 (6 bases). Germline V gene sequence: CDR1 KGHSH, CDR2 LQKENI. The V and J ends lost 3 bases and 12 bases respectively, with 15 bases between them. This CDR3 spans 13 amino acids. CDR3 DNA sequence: TGTGCCAGCTCACCCCGGGACGGGAGTTGGCAGTTCTTC. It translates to CASSPRDGSWQFF.

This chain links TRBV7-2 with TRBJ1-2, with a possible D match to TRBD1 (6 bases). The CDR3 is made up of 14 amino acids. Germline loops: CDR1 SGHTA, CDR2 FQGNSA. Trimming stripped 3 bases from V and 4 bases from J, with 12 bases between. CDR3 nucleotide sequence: TGTGCCAGCAGCTTTCAGGGGATCTTCTATGGCTACACCTTC. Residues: CASSFQGIFYGYTF.

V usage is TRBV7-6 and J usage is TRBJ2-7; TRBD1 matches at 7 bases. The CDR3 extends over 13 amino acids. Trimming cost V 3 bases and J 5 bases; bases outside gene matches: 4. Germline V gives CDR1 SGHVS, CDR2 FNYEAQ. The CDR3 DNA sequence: TGTGCCAGCAGCTTCACAGGGGCCCACGAGCAGTACTTC. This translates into CASSFTGAHEQYF.

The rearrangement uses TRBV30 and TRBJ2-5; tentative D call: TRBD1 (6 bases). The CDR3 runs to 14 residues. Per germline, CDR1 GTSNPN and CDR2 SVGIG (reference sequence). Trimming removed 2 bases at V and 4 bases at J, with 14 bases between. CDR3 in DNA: TGTGCCTGGAGTTTAGGGGGAGTGGGAGAGACCCAGTACTTC. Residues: CAWSLGGVGETQYF.

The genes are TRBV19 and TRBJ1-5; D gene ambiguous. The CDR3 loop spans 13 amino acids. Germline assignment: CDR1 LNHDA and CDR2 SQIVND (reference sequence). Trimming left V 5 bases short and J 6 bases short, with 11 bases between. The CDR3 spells CASSLGAGQPQHF. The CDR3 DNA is TGTGCCAGTAGTTTGGGAGCGGGTCAGCCCCAGCATTTT.

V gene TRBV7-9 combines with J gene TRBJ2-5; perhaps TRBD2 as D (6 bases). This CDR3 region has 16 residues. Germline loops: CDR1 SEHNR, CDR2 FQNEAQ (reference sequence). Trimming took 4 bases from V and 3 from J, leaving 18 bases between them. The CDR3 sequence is CASSSFGGSGKETQYF. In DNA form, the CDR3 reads TGTGCCAGCAGCTCCTTTGGAGGGAGTGGGAAAGAGACCCAGTACTTC.

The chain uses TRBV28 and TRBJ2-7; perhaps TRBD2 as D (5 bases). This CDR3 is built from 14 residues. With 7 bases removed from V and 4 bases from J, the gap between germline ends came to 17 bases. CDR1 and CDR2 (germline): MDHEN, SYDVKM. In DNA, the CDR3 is TGTGCCAGCACGGTAATCGGGAAGAAATACGAGCAGTACTTC. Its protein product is CASTVIGKKYEQYF.

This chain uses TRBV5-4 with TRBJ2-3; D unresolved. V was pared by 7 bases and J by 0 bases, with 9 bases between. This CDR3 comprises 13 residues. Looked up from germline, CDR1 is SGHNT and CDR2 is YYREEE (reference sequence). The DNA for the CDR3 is TGTGCCAGCTCCACAGCTAGCACAGATACGCAGTATTTT. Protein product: CASSTASTDTQYF.

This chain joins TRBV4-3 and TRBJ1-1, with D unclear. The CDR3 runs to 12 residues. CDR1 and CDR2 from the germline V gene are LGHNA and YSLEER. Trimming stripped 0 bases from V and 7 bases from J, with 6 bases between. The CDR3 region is CASSQDSGEAFF. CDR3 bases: TGCGCCAGCAGCCAAGATTCAGGTGAAGCTTTCTTT.

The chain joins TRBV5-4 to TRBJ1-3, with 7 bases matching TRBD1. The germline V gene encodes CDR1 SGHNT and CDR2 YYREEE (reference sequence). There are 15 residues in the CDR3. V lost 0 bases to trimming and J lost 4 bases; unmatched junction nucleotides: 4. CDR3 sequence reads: CASSLGTGTGNTIYF. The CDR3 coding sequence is TGTGCCAGCAGCTTGGGGACAGGAACGGGAAACACCATATATTTT.

CDR3 region: CASSLGTGANTGELFF. In DNA form, the CDR3 reads TGTGCCAGCAGCTTGGGGACAGGGGCGAACACCGGGGAGCTGTTTTTT. The rearrangement joins TRBV7-8 to TRBJ2-2; 10 nucleotides match TRBD1. After removal of 3 bases from V and 0 bases from J, the junction contained 1 base not matched to a gene. Germline V lookup: CDR1 SGHVS, CDR2 FQNEAQ. CDR3 length equals 16 residues.

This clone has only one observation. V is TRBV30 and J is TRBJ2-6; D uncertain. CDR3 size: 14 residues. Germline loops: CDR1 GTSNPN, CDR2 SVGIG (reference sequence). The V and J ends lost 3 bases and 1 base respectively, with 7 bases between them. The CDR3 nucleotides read TGTGCCTGGAGAAAACAATCTGGGGCCAACGTCCTGACTTTC. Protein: CAWRKQSGANVLTF.

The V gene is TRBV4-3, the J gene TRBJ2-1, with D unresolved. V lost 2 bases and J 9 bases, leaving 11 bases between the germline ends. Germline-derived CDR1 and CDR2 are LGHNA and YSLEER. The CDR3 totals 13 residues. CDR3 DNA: TGCGCCAGCAGCCAACAGCCCACGGGTGAGCAGTTCTTC. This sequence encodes CASSQQPTGEQFF.

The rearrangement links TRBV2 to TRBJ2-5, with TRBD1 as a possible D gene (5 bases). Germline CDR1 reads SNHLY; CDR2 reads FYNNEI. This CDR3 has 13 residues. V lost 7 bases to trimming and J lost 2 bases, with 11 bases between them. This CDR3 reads CASNMGLQETQYF. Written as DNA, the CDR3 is TGTGCCAGCAATATGGGGCTACAAGAGACCCAGTACTTC.

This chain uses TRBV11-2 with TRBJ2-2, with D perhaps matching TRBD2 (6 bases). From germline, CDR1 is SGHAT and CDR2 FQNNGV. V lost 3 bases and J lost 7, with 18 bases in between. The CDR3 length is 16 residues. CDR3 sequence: CASSFPASGGNGELFF. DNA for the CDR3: TGTGCCAGCAGCTTCCCCGCTTCAGGAGGGAACGGGGAGCTGTTTTTT.

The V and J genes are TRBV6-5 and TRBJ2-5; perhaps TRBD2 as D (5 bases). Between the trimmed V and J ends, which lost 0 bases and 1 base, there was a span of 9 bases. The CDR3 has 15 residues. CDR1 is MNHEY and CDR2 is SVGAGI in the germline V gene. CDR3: CASSYSTGIQETQYF. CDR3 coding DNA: TGTGCCAGCAGTTACTCGACGGGGATCCAAGAGACCCAGTACTTC.

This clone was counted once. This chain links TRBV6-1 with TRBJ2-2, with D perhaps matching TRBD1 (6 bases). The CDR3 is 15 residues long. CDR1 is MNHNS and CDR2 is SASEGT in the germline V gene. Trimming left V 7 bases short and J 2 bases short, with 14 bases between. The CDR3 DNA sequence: TGTGCCAGCAACCCTGCGACAGGAAACACCGGGGAGCTGTTTTTT. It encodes CASNPATGNTGELFF.